This TCR beta chain originates from a study of patients and donors after allogeneic stem cell transplantation. TCRdb re-analysed the RT-PCR reads in MiXCR, keeping a single row per CDR3 protein. This table holds about 960,000 distinct CDR3 sequences, roughly 18% found once. This clonotype showed up just a few times. The receptor was isolated from a human donor who was either an allogeneic HSCT recipient or a stem cell or donor lymphocyte infusion donor (not recorded which). It is not recorded whose cells these are; they may come from a transplant donor. What was sequenced was blood, either unsorted or a sorted T cell fraction (not recorded which).

The chain's CDR3 is CASSFAINYGYTF. CDR3 DNA sequence: TGCGCCAGCAGCTTTGCGATTAACTATGGCTACACCTTC. The chain combines TRBV5-1 with TRBJ1-2; D not resolved. There are 13 residues in the CDR3. The germline CDR1 and CDR2 sequences are SGHRS and YFSETQ. The V end lost 2 bases, the J end lost 1 base, and 6 bases lay between the germline ends.